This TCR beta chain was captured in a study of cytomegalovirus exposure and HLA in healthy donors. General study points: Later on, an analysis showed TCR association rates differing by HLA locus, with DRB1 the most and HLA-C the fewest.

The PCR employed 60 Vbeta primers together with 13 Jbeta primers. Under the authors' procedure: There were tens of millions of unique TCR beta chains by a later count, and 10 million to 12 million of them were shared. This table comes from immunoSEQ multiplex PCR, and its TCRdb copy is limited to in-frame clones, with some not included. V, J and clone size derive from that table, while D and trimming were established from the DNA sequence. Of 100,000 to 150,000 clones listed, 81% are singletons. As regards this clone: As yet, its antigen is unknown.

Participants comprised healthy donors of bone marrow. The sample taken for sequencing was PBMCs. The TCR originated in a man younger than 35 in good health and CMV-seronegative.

CDR3 sequence: CASSTGTGGGQPQHF. CDR3 DNA sequence: TGTGCCAGTAGCACCGGGACAGGGGGTGGTCAGCCCCAGCATTTT. The chain uses TRBV19 and TRBJ1-5, with 11 bases aligning to TRBD1. CDR3 size: 15 residues. In germline, CDR1 is LNHDA, CDR2 SQIVND (reference sequence). V lost 6 bases to trimming and J lost 6 bases; unmatched junction nucleotides: 7.